This T cell receptor beta chain was identified in a study of blood T cell repertoires in COVID-19. Per the study methods: Reference gene primer amplification gave nucleated cell count estimates. The protocol was immunoSEQ multiplex PCR, while the TCRdb copy is restricted to in-frame clones and leaves out a portion. Clonal size and the V and J genes are those of that table, whereas D and trimming came from the DNA. The sample gives roughly 230,000 clones, over 90% of which show up once; 0.8% to 0.95% is in the top ten. The Seattle patients, enrolled during active infection, were followed longitudinally. Trimming pared 9 bases from V and 0 bases from J, leaving 14 bases between. Germline V CDR1 and CDR2: ENHRY, SYGVKD. This CDR3 region has 14 residues.

Sample: peripheral blood. The sequence derives from a man aged 30 to 39 with COVID-19, enrolled during active disease. This sequence joins TRBV10-3 and TRBJ1-2, with D possibly TRBD1 on 5 matching bases. CDR3 coding DNA: TGTGCCATACGGAGGGGTGGGGCTAACTATGGCTACACCTTC. Protein sequence: CAIRRGGANYGYTF.